This TCR beta chain originates from a study of PD-1 blockade in classical Hodgkin lymphoma. Some clones are missing from TCRdb's copy, which holds only in-frame ones; the method was immunoSEQ multiplex PCR. There are roughly 52,000 clones in the sample; 86% occur only once, and approximately 6.8% lies in the top ten. This clone was detected only once. Noted time point: cycle 4 day 1 (C4D1), after about 6 weeks of nivolumab. Each patient experienced a relapse that followed autologous stem cell transplantation, and brentuximab vedotin exposure varied. The CDR3 runs to 15 residues. Germline CDR1 is SEHNR and CDR2 is FQNEAQ (reference sequence). The V end lost 4 bases, the J end lost 9 bases, and 19 bases lay between the germline ends.

The chain carries TRBV7-9 and TRBJ2-1; possibly TRBD2 for D (6 bases). The sequencing here drew on peripheral blood mononuclear cells (PBMCs), taken before the fourth cycle of nivolumab. The clonotype comes from a human donor with classical Hodgkin lymphoma. CDR3 sequence: CASSWATSSITEQFF. The CDR3 nucleotides read TGTGCCAGCAGCTGGGCGACTAGTAGTATTACTGAGCAGTTCTTC.